The sequence of this T cell receptor (beta chain) was determined in a study of T cell responses to AZD1222 COVID-19 vaccine. Study at large: The study pooled second doses at about 4 or about 12 weeks.

Remarks on this clone: No antigen is known for it.

Only in-frame clones appear in the TCRdb table, and some are missing; sequencing was by immunoSEQ multiplex PCR. The sample shows around 97,000 clones, 75% to 95% of them seen only once. Germline CDR1 is SGHDT and CDR2 is YYEEEE. This CDR3 is built from 14 residues. The ends were cut back, 2 bases at V and 10 bases at J, with 17 bases in the middle. Study-wide results and caveats: Clonal diversity may have been underestimated, and the donors were mostly white British, with more females than males. Along spike, vaccine-associated CD4 TCRs were found throughout, with dominance at 160-218 and 743-854.

The source was peripheral blood, collected on day 0 of AZD1222 vaccination. The clonotype was recovered from an adult in good health. The chain recombines TRBV5-6 with TRBJ2-3, with D unresolved. For the CDR3, the DNA is TGTGCCAGCAGCTTTAGCATGGGGTCCGTTGCGCAGTATTTT. It is translated as CASSFSMGSVAQYF. The full variable domain, in which reference TRBV5-6 and TRBJ2-3 provide the parts outside the CDR3, is DAGVTQSPTHLIKTRGQQVTLRCSPKSGHDTVSWYQQALGQGPQFIFQYYEEEERQRGNFPDRFSGHQFPNYSSELNVNALLLGDSALYLCASSFSMGSVAQYFGPGTRLTVL.